The clone carrying this TCR beta chain was detected only a few times. What it recognizes is unknown. Treatment indicated: roughly 19 received Ad26.COV2.S at low or high dose, single or two shots; about five received placebo; per-sample allocation not given. At day 63 after the first vaccine or placebo injection, samples were drawn. Some clones are missing from TCRdb's copy, which holds only in-frame ones; the method was immunoSEQ multiplex PCR. The sample gives fewer than 300,000 clones, 80% to 90% of which show up once; about 3.5% is in the top ten. This record belongs to a study of Ad26.COV2.S vaccination and SARS-CoV-2 variants. Study findings and constraints: After vaccination, reports described spike-specific CD8+ and CD4+ T cell responses as showing substantial breadth.

The V end lost 0 bases, the J end lost 0 bases, and 6 bases lay between the germline ends. This CDR3 has 16 residues. Germline CDR1 and CDR2: LGHDT and YNNKEL (reference sequence). This chain joins TRBV3-1 (or the pseudogene TRBV3-2) and TRBJ1-6; D remains ambiguous. This clonotype was sampled from a person aged 18 to 65 who received the Ad26.COV2.S COVID-19 vaccine or a placebo. The sample consisted of peripheral blood, taken in a trial of Ad26.COV2.S vaccine versus placebo. The CDR3 here is CASSQDGSSYNSPLHF. CDR3 DNA: TGTGCCAGCAGCCAAGATGGCAGCTCCTATAATTCACCCCTCCACTTT.